The T cell receptor beta chain described here comes from a study of blood T cell repertoires in COVID-19. Original analysis: How many nucleated cells were present was estimated from reference gene primer amplification. The table came from immunoSEQ multiplex PCR; TCRdb's copy has only in-frame clones and leaves some out. The V and J calls and clone size come from that table; D and trimming were worked out from the DNA. The profile shows 110,000 to 150,000 clones, approximately 84% of them singletons. Unmatched junction bases numbered 9, after V lost 0 bases and J lost 0 bases. Looked up from germline, CDR1 is SGHTA and CDR2 is FQGNSA. The CDR3 runs to 18 residues.

This receptor was identified in a human donor in a cohort sampled during active COVID-19. Sample: peripheral blood. The genes are TRBV7-2 and TRBJ1-2; 8 positions agree with TRBD1. The CDR3, as DNA: TGTGCCAGCAGCTTAGCGACCCACAGGGGGAAGTCTAACTATGGCTACACCTTC. Protein product: CASSLATHRGKSNYGYTF.